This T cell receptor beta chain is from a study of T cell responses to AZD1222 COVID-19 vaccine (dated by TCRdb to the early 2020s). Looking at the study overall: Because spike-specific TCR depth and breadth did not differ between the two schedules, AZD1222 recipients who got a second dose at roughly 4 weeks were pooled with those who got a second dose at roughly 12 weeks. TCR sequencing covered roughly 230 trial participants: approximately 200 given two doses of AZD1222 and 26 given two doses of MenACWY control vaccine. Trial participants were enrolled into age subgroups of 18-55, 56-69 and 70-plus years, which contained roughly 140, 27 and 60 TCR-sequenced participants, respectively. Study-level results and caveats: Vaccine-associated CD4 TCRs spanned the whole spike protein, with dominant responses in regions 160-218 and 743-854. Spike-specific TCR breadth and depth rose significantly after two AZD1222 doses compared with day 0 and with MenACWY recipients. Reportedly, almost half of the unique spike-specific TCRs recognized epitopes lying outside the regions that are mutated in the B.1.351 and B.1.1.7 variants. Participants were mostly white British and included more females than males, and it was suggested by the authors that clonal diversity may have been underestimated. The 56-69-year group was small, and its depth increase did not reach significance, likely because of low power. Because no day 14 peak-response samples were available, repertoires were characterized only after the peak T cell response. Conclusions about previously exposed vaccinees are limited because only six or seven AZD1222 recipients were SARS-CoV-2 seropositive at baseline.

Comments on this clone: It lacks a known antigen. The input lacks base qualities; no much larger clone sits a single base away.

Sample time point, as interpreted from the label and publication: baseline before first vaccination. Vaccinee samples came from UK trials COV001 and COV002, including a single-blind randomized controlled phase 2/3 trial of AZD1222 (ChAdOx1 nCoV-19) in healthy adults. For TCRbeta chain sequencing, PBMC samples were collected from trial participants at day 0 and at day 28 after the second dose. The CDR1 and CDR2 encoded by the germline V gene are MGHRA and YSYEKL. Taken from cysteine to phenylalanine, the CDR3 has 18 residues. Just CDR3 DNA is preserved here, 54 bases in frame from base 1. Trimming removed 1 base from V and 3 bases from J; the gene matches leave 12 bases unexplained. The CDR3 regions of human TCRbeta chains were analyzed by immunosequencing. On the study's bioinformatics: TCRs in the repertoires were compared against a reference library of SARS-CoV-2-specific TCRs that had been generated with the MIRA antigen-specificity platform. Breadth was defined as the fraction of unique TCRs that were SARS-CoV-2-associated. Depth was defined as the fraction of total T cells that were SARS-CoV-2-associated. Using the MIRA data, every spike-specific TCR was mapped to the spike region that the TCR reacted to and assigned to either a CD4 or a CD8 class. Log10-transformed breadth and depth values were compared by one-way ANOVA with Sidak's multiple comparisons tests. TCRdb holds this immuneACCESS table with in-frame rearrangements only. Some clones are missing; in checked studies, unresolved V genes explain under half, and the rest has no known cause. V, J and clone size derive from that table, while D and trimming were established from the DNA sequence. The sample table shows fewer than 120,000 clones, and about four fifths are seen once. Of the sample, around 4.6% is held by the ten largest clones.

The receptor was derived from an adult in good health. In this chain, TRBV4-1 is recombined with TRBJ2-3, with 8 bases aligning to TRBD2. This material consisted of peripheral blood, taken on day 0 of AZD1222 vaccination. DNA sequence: TGCGCCAGCAGCCAAGTAGCGGGGCTACCTGATAAAACAGATACGCAGTATTTT. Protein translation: CASSQVAGLPDKTDTQYF.